The source of this T cell receptor beta chain is a study of blood T cell repertoires in COVID-19 (dated by TCRdb to between 2020 and 2021). Study-level background: The collaborator samples originated in the United States, Italy and Spain and spanned the acute and convalescent phases of COVID-19. A freely available public database, intended as a resource for researchers studying the immune response to SARS-CoV-2, is where the repertoires were released. The material from the prospective study consisted of cDNA or gDNA derived from T cells, B-cell-depleted T cells, or PBMCs. The dataset comprised deeply sampled blood TCRbeta repertoires from subjects exposed to, actively infected with, or recovered from COVID-19. Sample metadata almost always included a de-identified subject ID, COVID-19 status, age in years and sex. Samples came from the ongoing ImmuneRACE study (first 160 participants) plus 1,254 subjects from 6 global collaborators. HLA class I and class II types, where available, came from metadata supplied by the sample provider rather than from assay-based typing.

The CDR3 has 15 amino acids, counting the end cysteine and phenylalanine. Kept here is only the CDR3 DNA, which spans 45 bases and is read in frame from base 1. V was cut back by 0 bases and J by 3 bases, leaving a gap of 7 bases between them. According to the germline V gene, CDR1 reads SGDLS and CDR2 reads YYNGEE. Whole blood was collected in K2EDTA tubes by collaborating institutions according to the institutions' own protocols. For TCRbeta analysis, collaborator samples were shipped as frozen whole blood, as isolated PBMCs, or as DNA extracted from either sample type. Turning to this clone: Its recognized antigen is unknown. Base qualities are not at hand, and no much larger clone is one base apart.

Study-level results and caveats: The amount of clinical and demographic metadata varied by source and participant and was provided uncurated.

TCRbeta CDR3 regions were amplified from genomic DNA using the immunoSEQ Assay, a bias-controlled multiplex PCR. As for how the authors treated the data: The number of nucleated cells in each sample was estimated by amplification of reference gene primers within the assay. To quantify the absolute abundance of each unique TCRbeta CDR3 rearrangement, sequence reads were collapsed and filtered. For each sample, productive Simpson clonality was calculated as the square root of Simpson's diversity index across productive rearrangements. TCRdb re-hosts the immuneACCESS table, in-frame sequences only. Its copies lack some clones; in the studies checked, an unresolved V gene accounts for under half of them, and the cause for the rest is not known. V and J calls and clone size are copied from that table; D and trimming were computed from the DNA. The sample yields 140,000 to 150,000 clones; roughly 88% were counted once. Together, the top ten hold approximately 1.5% of the sample.

Recombination connected TRBV9 to TRBJ1-6; too little of a D gene remains to name it. The sequence was obtained from a woman in her forties or fifties with acute or convalescent COVID-19. Material: peripheral blood. The CDR3 reads as follows: CASSVVGGYNSPLHF. The DNA sequence follows: TGTGCCAGCAGCGTAGTGGGAGGCTATAATTCACCCCTCCACTTT.